The following is a T cell receptor beta chain sequence with its context. Its antigen is unidentified. This specimen comes from a study of cytomegalovirus exposure and HLA in healthy donors. General study results and limits: Judged likely to be a sequencing artifact was a cluster of highly shared sequence variants. High specificity and sensitivity for cytomegalovirus status were reported for the classifier. Earlier analysis yielded a pattern in which most TCR beta V segments were productive about 87% or about 30% of the time.

PCR primers comprised 60 Vbeta and 13 Jbeta primers. TCRdb's copy holds only in-frame clones and misses some; the assay was immunoSEQ multiplex PCR. The sample records tens of thousands of clones, roughly 63% being singletons. Germline-derived CDR1 and CDR2 are MDHEN and SYDVKM. V lost 6 bases to trimming and J lost 7 bases, with 18 bases between them. The CDR3 is 15 residues long. This sequence joins TRBV28 and TRBJ1-4; possible D gene TRBD1, 5 bases. Sequencing input: PBMCs. The sequence was obtained from a woman aged 25-40 years in good health and CMV-seronegative. As DNA, the CDR3 is TGTGCCAGCAGCCTACGACAGCCCTTTGGTGAAAAACTGTTTTTT. Its protein is CASSLRQPFGEKLFF.